Reported below is one T cell receptor beta chain. Its antigen is as yet unknown. This sample is drawn from a study of cytomegalovirus exposure and HLA in healthy donors. General study findings and limits: The records held CMV serostatus as the only immune exposure information. In vitro work confirmed that three CMV-associated chains recognize CMV antigens. Earlier results showed most TCR beta V segments being productive about 87% or about 30% of the time. The authors considered a cluster of highly shared sequence variants likely to be a sequencing artifact.

The PCR ran on 60 Vbeta and 13 Jbeta primers. Using immunoSEQ multiplex PCR, the repertoire was profiled, and TCRdb retains in-frame clones only, with some absent. The sample includes 95,000 to 100,000 clones, more than 70% seen only once; the top ten take 19%. The CDR3 consists of 16 residues. Germline loops: CDR1 SGHRS, CDR2 YFSETQ. Germline trimming cut 3 bases from V and 8 bases from J; bases unmatched to any gene: 12. Sequencing input: PBMCs. This clonotype was sampled from a woman aged 55-75 years in good health and CMV-seropositive. This chain connects TRBV5-1 to TRBJ1-4; TRBD1 matches at 8 bases. The CDR3 reads CASSSQPLRDREKLFF. The CDR3, as DNA: TGCGCCAGCAGCTCCCAGCCATTGAGGGACAGGGAAAAACTGTTTTTT.